The T cell receptor beta chain described here comes from a study of blood T cells in healthy people across ages. At the level of the study: Per every two T cells, about one barcoded beta molecule was captured by template switching.

This clonotype was picked up a small number of times. Healthy Caucasian individuals from Russia aged about 6 to 90 were enrolled as donors. V shed 5 bases, J shed 3 bases, and the junction held 9 bases outside the gene matches. The germline gives CDR1 SGHTA, CDR2 FQGNSA. The CDR3 is 16 amino acids. Sample-barcoded 5' priming and a J-beta primer mix drove a second PCR of about 7 to 12 cycles. Per sample, CDR3-containing paired-end reads numbered at least 2.5 million. One entry per CDR3 protein, called by TCRdb with MiXCR from the 5' RACE reads. The profile shows about 680,000 distinct CDR3 sequences, approximately 50% of them singletons.

Sequenced: blood. The rearrangement links TRBV7-2 to TRBJ2-2; 7 bases are a match to TRBD2. This receptor was obtained from a woman in her sixties or seventies in good health. For the CDR3, the DNA is TGTGCCAGCAGCCCTCGGCTGGGGGGGGACACCGGGGAGCTGTTTTTT. Its protein product is CASSPRLGGDTGELFF.